Following are 29 T cell receptor beta chains from one sample sequenced in a study of molecular identifiers for immune sequencing clone quantification. Using its own MiXCR run on the PCR reads, TCRdb lists one record per CDR3 protein. The top ten clones hold under 0.85% of a sample with 460,000 or so distinct CDR3 sequences, roughly 25% of them seen once. The sequencing input was naive CD8+ T cells from blood, with Jurkat cell RNA spiked in. Stated subset: FACS-sorted CD8+CD4-CCR7+CD45RA+ naive T cells. These receptors were taken from a human donor in good health. Some libraries in this study had Jurkat cell RNA spiked in.

Many counts were recorded for this clonotype. This chain connects TRBV4-3 to TRBJ2-7; D is ambiguous. The CDR3 is 15 amino acids. The V gene lost 0 bases and the J gene lost 2 bases, with 11 bases spanning the gap. Germline V gene sequence: CDR1 LGHNA, CDR2 YSLEER. CDR3 sequence reads: CASSQDKGKAYEQYF. The DNA for the CDR3 is TGCGCCAGCAGCCAAGATAAGGGTAAGGCCTACGAGCAGTACTTC.

This clonotype has just a few counts. The rearrangement links TRBV6-1 to TRBJ2-1; 7 bases fit TRBD1. Germline V lookup: CDR1 MNHNS, CDR2 SASEGT. J lost 4 bases, V lost 6 bases, and 15 bases had no gene match. This CDR3 is built from 17 residues. CDR3 loop: CASSPPNRGFFYNEQFF. Written as DNA, the CDR3 is TGTGCCAGCAGCCCCCCTAACAGGGGATTCTTTTACAATGAGCAGTTCTTC.

This rearrangement joins TRBV6-2 or TRBV6-3 to TRBJ2-7, with D uncertain. CDR1 and CDR2 (germline): MNHEY, SVGEGT. Trimming shortened V by 0 bases and J by 7 bases, and 13 bases separated the two germline ends. This CDR3 spans 14 amino acids. The CDR3 spells CASSYSIALNEQYF. DNA of the CDR3: TGTGCCAGCAGTTACTCGATCGCCCTAAATGAGCAGTACTTC.

This clonotype was observed many times. This chain uses TRBV7-2 with TRBJ2-3; D is possibly TRBD1 (5 bases). CDR3 length: 13 amino acids. The ends were cut back, 1 base at V and 14 bases at J, with 16 bases in the middle. Germline values: CDR1 SGHTA, CDR2 FQGNSA. The CDR3 loop is CASSLVQGPLPYF. The CDR3 DNA reads as TGTGCCAGCAGCTTAGTCCAGGGCCCACTGCCGTATTTT.

V is TRBV9 and J is TRBJ1-3, with a possible D match to TRBD1 (5 bases). This CDR3 has 16 amino acids. Germline V CDR1 and CDR2: SGDLS, YYNGEE. With 7 bases removed from V and 3 bases from J, the gap between germline ends came to 20 bases. DNA of the CDR3: TGTGCCAGCGGCCCCAAGGGGCAGCCTGGTGGAAACACCATATATTTT. It encodes CASGPKGQPGGNTIYF. Together with reference TRBV9 and TRBJ1-3, the CDR3 gives the full variable domain: DSGVTQTPKHLITATGQRVTLRCSPRSGDLSVYWYQQSLDQGLQFLIQYYNGEERAKGNILERFSAQQFPDLHSELNLSSLELGDSALYFCASGPKGQPGGNTIYFGEGSWLTVV.

A word on this clonotype: This may arise from a read error, as a much more abundant clone is one base away. No conserved phenylalanine or tryptophan is present at the end of the CDR3, so a read error is the likely explanation. V and J are TRBV30 and TRBJ2-7; 9 positions agree with TRBD1. CDR1 GTSNPN and CDR2 SVGIG come from the germline V gene (reference sequence). This CDR3 has 15 amino acids. V shed 2 bases and J 3 bases; nucleotides not matched to a gene: 8. The CDR3 spells CAWSQTGGLGYEQYS. In nucleotides, the CDR3 is TGTGCCTGGAGTCAGACAGGGGGGCTTGGCTACGAGCAGTACTCC.

This clonotype was seen repeatedly, ten times or more. The chain couples TRBV7-2 to TRBJ2-3; 13 nucleotides align to TRBD2. Germline CDR1 and CDR2: SGHTA and FQGNSA. This CDR3 comprises 18 residues. V dropped 5 bases and J dropped 0; count of bases not matched to a gene: 8. CDR3 sequence (DNA): TGTGCCAGCAGCCCGCGGGGACTAGCGGGACTTAGCACAGATACGCAGTATTTT. This encodes CASSPRGLAGLSTDTQYF.

In this sample, this clonotype turned up many times. The V and J genes are TRBV9 and TRBJ2-2; 7 nucleotides match TRBD2. CDR1 and CDR2 from the germline V gene are SGDLS and YYNGEE. After removal of 2 bases from V and 6 bases from J, the junction contained 10 bases not matched to a gene. The length of the CDR3 is 16 residues. CDR3 amino acids: CASSVREFISAGELFF. In nucleotides, the CDR3 is TGTGCCAGCAGCGTGCGGGAGTTCATATCTGCCGGGGAGCTGTTTTTT.

This rearrangement joins TRBV6-1 to TRBJ2-1; D unresolved. Germline assignment: CDR1 MNHNS and CDR2 SASEGT. Trimming removed 7 bases from V and 0 bases from J, with 7 bases in between. This CDR3 region has 13 residues. The CDR3 region is CASTRSSYNEQFF. CDR3 DNA: TGTGCCAGCACTCGAAGCTCCTACAATGAGCAGTTCTTC.

This chain uses TRBV14 with TRBJ2-3; 11 positions agree with TRBD2. CDR1 is SGHDN and CDR2 is FVKESK in the germline V gene. Trimming cost V 0 bases and J 3 bases; bases outside gene matches: 5. The CDR3 runs to 17 residues. The CDR3 coding sequence is TGTGCCAGCAGCCAAGACGTGGGGACTAGCGGTACAGATACGCAGTATTTT. Translated: CASSQDVGTSGTDTQYF.

This clonotype was recorded many times. This chain joins TRBV12-3 or TRBV12-4 and TRBJ2-3; 10 bases match TRBD2. V dropped 1 base and J dropped 4; count of bases not matched to a gene: 5. The CDR3 runs 16 residues. The CDR3 nucleotides are TGTGCCAGCAGTTTAGTGCTAGCGGGGGAGGCAGATACGCAGTATTTT. Translation: CASSLVLAGEADTQYF.

This chain uses TRBV27 with TRBJ2-3; a weak D match, TRBD2 (6 bases). Per the germline V gene, CDR1 is MNHEY and CDR2 is SMNVEV (reference sequence). Trimming took 2 bases from V and 1 from J, leaving 10 bases between them. The CDR3 contains 15 residues. In DNA, the CDR3 is TGTGCCAGCAGTTTACTAGCGAGAGGCACAGATACGCAGTATTTT. Protein: CASSLLARGTDTQYF.

Note on this clonotype: A much larger clone lies one base from this, so it may be a read error. The chain has TRBV7-2 and TRBJ1-5; no clear D gene. The CDR3 runs to 12 residues. Germline V gene data show CDR1 as SGHTA and CDR2 as FQGNSA. The CDR3 loop reads CASSLASQPPHF. The CDR3 DNA is TGTGCCAGCAGCTTAGCGAGTCAGCCCCCGCATTTT.

The V call is TRBV7-9, the J call TRBJ2-3, with TRBD2 identical over 7 bases. CDR3 size: 16 residues. With V trimmed by 3 bases and J by 1 base, 7 bases remained unmatched. From germline, CDR1 is SEHNR and CDR2 FQNEAQ (reference sequence). The CDR3 sequence is CASSFHTSVGTDTQYF. DNA for the CDR3: TGTGCCAGCAGCTTTCACACTAGCGTAGGCACAGATACGCAGTATTTT.

This clonotype was observed a handful of times. The genes are TRBV15 and TRBJ1-5; D is unresolved. Germline V lookup: CDR1 LNHNV, CDR2 YYDKDF (reference sequence). V was pared by 0 bases and J by 3 bases, with 12 bases between. The CDR3 runs 16 residues. The CDR3 DNA is TGTGCCACCAGCAGAGATCGGTACAGTTCCAATCAGCCCCAGCATTTT. It translates to CATSRDRYSSNQPQHF.

The sample holds many counts of this clonotype. V usage is TRBV7-2 and J usage is TRBJ2-1, with TRBD2 matching over 7 bases. The CDR3 contains 15 residues. J was trimmed by 4 bases and V by 1 base; bases with no gene match: 4. Germline lookup yields CDR1 SGHTA and CDR2 FQGNSA. CDR3: CASSLGASGYNEQFF. CDR3 coding DNA: TGTGCCAGCAGCTTAGGGGCTAGCGGTTACAATGAGCAGTTCTTC.

The CDR3: CASSILTTNTEAFF. CDR3 in DNA: TGTGCCAGCAGTATCCTGACGACGAACACTGAAGCTTTCTTT. This chain uses TRBV11-1 with TRBJ1-1; D gene unclear. The CDR3 runs to 14 residues. The germline V gene has CDR1 SGHAT and CDR2 FQDESV (reference sequence). Between the trimmed V and J ends, which lost 6 bases and 1 base, there was a span of 12 bases.

The sample holds a few counts of this clonotype. The chain joins TRBV7-9 to TRBJ2-7; 14 positions agree with TRBD2. CDR1 SEHNR and CDR2 FQNEAQ come from the germline V gene (reference sequence). Trimming took 4 bases from V and 6 from J; bases not matched to a gene: 8. The CDR3 has 16 amino acids. In nucleotides, the CDR3 is TGTGCCAGCAGCTCGGGACTAGCGGGAGACCCACTCGAGCAGTACTTC. As protein: CASSSGLAGDPLEQYF. The variable domain in full, completed from reference TRBV7-9 and TRBJ2-7, reads DTGVSQNPRHKITKRGQNVTFRCDPISEHNRLYWYRQTLGQGPEFLTYFQNEAQLEKSRLLSDRFSAERPKGSFSTLEIQRTEQGDSAMYLCASSSGLAGDPLEQYFGPGTRLTVT.

In this sample, this clonotype turned up a few times. The chain carries TRBV9 and TRBJ1-1; D unresolved. The V end lost 3 bases, the J end lost 2 bases, and 17 bases lay between the germline ends. Germline V gene lookup returns CDR1 SGDLS and CDR2 YYNGEE. CDR3 length equals 16 residues. The CDR3, as DNA: TGTGCCAGCAGCGCCTCCCCCAAGAAAACCAACACTGAAGCTTTCTTT. It specifies CASSASPKKTNTEAFF.

This clonotype was counted at least ten times. This sequence joins TRBV6-6 and TRBJ2-1, with 10 bases matching TRBD2. The junction had 7 bases not matched to a gene; V was cut back by 6 bases and J by 5 bases. This CDR3 comprises 15 residues. Germline CDR1 is MNHNY and CDR2 is SVGAGI (reference sequence). This CDR3 is CASRRTSGENNEQFF. The CDR3 bases are TGTGCCAGCAGACGCACTAGCGGGGAGAACAATGAGCAGTTCTTC.

This chain uses TRBV20-1 with TRBJ2-7; D possibly corresponds to TRBD2 (6 bases). Trimming pared 6 bases from V and 1 base from J, leaving 13 bases between. The germline gives CDR1 DFQATT, CDR2 SNEGSKA (reference sequence). The CDR3 consists of 13 residues. CDR3 nucleotides: TGCAGTGCCAAGAGGGAGGCGTCCTACGAGCAGTACTTC. It is translated as CSAKREASYEQYF.

V is TRBV28 and J is TRBJ2-7; 7 bases align to TRBD1. In germline, CDR1 is MDHEN, CDR2 SYDVKM. Losses at the gene ends were 5 bases for V and 5 bases for J; bases not matched to a gene: 6. The CDR3 consists of 13 residues. In nucleotides, the CDR3 is TGTGCCAGCAGTACAAACAGGGGCAACGAGCAGTACTTC. Protein sequence: CASSTNRGNEQYF.

CDR3 amino acids: CASSKLEDGYTF. The CDR3 DNA reads as TGCGCCAGCAGCAAGTTGGAAGATGGCTACACCTTC. V is TRBV4-3 and J is TRBJ1-2, with D hard to call. CDR1 is LGHNA and CDR2 is YSLEER in the germline V gene. The CDR3 has 12 residues. The V and J ends lost 5 bases and 6 bases respectively, with 10 bases between them.

This clonotype appeared many times. V usage is TRBV6-1 and J usage is TRBJ2-3, with D possibly being TRBD1 (5 bases). Trimming took 9 bases from V and 2 from J, leaving 15 bases between them. Germline CDR1 MNHNS, CDR2 SASEGT. The CDR3 covers 14 residues. As DNA, the CDR3 is TGTGCCAGTGTGGACACCCTGATCACAGATACGCAGTATTTT. Amino acid sequence: CASVDTLITDTQYF.

This clonotype was picked up a small number of times. The gene calls are TRBV27 and TRBJ2-3; 9 nucleotides align to TRBD2. Germline assignment: CDR1 MNHEY and CDR2 SMNVEV (reference sequence). The CDR3 length is 18 residues. Trimming at V came to 4 bases and at J to 0 bases, leaving 11 bases not matched to a gene. Here the CDR3 reads CASSWGLAGSTSTDTQYF. CDR3 DNA: TGTGCCAGCAGTTGGGGGCTAGCGGGATCCACTAGCACAGATACGCAGTATTTT.

Regarding this clonotype: With a much larger clone just one base away, this may be a read error. The chain links TRBV7-9 to TRBJ2-3; D tentatively reads TRBD1 or TRBD2 (7 bases each). Germline V CDR1 and CDR2: SEHNR, FQNEAQ (reference sequence). The CDR3 length is 16 residues. Trimming removed 5 bases at V and 2 bases at J, with 17 bases between. The DNA of the CDR3 is TGTGCCAGCAGCCCGCAGCGGGGACAGAACACAGATACGCAGTATTTT. It specifies CASSPQRGQNTDTQYF. The variable domain in full, with the rest retrieved from reference TRBV7-9 and TRBJ2-3, is DTGVSQNPRHKITKRGQNVTFRCDPISEHNRLYWYRQTLGQGPEFLTYFQNEAQLEKSRLLSDRFSAERPKGSFSTLEIQRTEQGDSAMYLCASSPQRGQNTDTQYFGPGTRLTVL.

This clonotype turned up a few times. This chain joins TRBV29-1 and TRBJ1-2; 9 bases map to TRBD1. J was trimmed by 6 bases and V by 8 bases; bases with no gene match: 13. CDR3 length: 14 residues. Germline CDR1 SQVTM, CDR2 ANQGSEA. Here the CDR3 DNA reads TGCAGCCCTCTGGGGGACAGGGTTAGTCATGGCTACACCTTC. This gives the protein CSPLGDRVSHGYTF.

This clonotype came up a few times. The chain joins TRBV9 to TRBJ2-7; D not certain. The CDR3 length is 14 residues. V shed 1 base and J shed 3 bases, with 11 bases lying between them. The germline CDR1 and CDR2 sequences are SGDLS and YYNGEE. The CDR3 coding sequence is TGTGCCAGCAGCGTACTAGACTCGGACTACGAGCAGTACTTC. This codes for CASSVLDSDYEQYF.

The chain uses TRBV9 and TRBJ2-2, with 8 bases fitting TRBD2. V lost 4 bases, J lost 5 bases, and 10 bases stayed unmatched. The CDR3 extends over 16 amino acids. Germline CDR1 SGDLS, CDR2 YYNGEE. The CDR3 DNA reads as TGTGCCAGCAGCTTACTGCCGGGGGGGCGAACCGGGGAGCTGTTTTTT. Translating gives CASSLLPGGRTGELFF. The variable domain in full, with the rest retrieved from reference TRBV9 and TRBJ2-2, is DSGVTQTPKHLITATGQRVTLRCSPRSGDLSVYWYQQSLDQGLQFLIQYYNGEERAKGNILERFSAQQFPDLHSELNLSSLELGDSALYFCASSLLPGGRTGELFFGEGSRLTVL.